This entry is about one TCR beta chain. The data are from a study of blood T cell repertoires in COVID-19. Study details: Acute and convalescent COVID-19 samples came from the United States, Italy and Spain. PBMCs, B-cell-depleted T cells, or T cells provided the cDNA or gDNA that made up the material.

Germline CDR1 reads SGDLS; CDR2 reads YYNGEE. V lost 5 bases and J lost 6; bases outside the gene matches: 5. The CDR3 has 15 residues. In the authors' workflow: Counts of nucleated cells, estimated from reference gene primer amplification, were obtained. The data were produced by immunoSEQ multiplex PCR, yet TCRdb's version contains in-frame clones alone and is incomplete. The V and J calls and clone size come from that table; D and trimming were worked out from the DNA. The top ten clones hold approximately 2.9% of a sample with approximately 240,000 clones, about 80% of them seen once. The sequence derives from a young woman who had recovered from COVID-19. Source material: peripheral blood. The chain carries TRBV9 and TRBJ2-3, with 14 bases aligning to TRBD2. The CDR3 here is CASSRGTSGSDTQYF. CDR3 nucleotide sequence: TGTGCCAGCAGTCGAGGGACTAGCGGGAGTGATACGCAGTATTTT.